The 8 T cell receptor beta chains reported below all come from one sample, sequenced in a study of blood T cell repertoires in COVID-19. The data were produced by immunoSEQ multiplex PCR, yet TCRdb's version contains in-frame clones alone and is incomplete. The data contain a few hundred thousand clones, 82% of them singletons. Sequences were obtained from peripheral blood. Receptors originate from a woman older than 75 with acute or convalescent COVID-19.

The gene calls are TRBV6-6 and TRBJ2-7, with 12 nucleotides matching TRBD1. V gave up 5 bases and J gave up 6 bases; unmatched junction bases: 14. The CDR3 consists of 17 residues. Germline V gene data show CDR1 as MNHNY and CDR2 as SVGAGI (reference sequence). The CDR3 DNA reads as TGTGCCAGCAGTCGGAGTGGGACAGGGGGCTCTACTGGCGAGCAGTACTTC. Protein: CASSRSGTGGSTGEQYF.

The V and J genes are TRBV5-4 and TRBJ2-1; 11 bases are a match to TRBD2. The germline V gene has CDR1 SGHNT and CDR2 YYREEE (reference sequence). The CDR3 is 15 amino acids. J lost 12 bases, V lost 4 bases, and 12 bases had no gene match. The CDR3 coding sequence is TGTGCCAGCAGCCCCGGGACTAGCGGACCCCCATGGCAGTTCTTC. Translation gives CASSPGTSGPPWQFF.

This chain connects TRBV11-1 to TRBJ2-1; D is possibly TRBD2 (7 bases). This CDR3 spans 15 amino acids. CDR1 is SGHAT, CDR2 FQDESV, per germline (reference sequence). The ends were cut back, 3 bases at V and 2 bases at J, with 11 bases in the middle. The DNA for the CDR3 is TGTGCCAGCAGCTTTGAGGGGGGGCCCTACAATGAGCAGTTCTTC. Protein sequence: CASSFEGGPYNEQFF.

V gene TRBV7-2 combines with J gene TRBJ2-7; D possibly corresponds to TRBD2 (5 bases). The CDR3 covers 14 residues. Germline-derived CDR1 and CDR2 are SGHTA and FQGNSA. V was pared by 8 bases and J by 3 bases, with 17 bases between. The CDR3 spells CASLLTGIDYEQYF. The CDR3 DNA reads TGTGCCAGCCTCCTGACCGGGATTGACTACGAGCAGTACTTC.

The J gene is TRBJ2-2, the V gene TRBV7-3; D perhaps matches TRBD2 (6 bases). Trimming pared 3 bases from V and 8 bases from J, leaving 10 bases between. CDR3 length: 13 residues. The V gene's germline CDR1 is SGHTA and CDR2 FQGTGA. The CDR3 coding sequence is TGTGCCAGCAGCTTGGTGGAGGGTGGGGAGCTGTTTTTT. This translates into CASSLVEGGELFF. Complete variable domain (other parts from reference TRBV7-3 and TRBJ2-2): GAGVSQTPSNKVTEKGKYVELRCDPISGHTALYWYRQSLGQGPEFLIYFQGTGAADDSGLPNDRFFAVRPEGSVSTLKIQRTERGDSAVYLCASSLVEGGELFFGEGSRLTVL.

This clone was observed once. CDR3 bases: TGTGCCAGCAGCCCCCGGGGGGCGTTTTCCGAGCAGTACTTC. Translation gives CASSPRGAFSEQYF. The genes are TRBV11-2 and TRBJ2-7; perhaps TRBD2 as D (7 bases). The germline V gene encodes CDR1 SGHAT and CDR2 FQNNGV. V lost 5 bases to trimming and J lost 6 bases, with 17 bases between them. The CDR3 loop spans 14 amino acids.

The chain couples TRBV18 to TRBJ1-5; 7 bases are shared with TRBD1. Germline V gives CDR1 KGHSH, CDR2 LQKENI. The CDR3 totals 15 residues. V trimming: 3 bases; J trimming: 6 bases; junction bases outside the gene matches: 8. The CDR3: CASSPVEGAGQPQHF. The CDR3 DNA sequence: TGTGCCAGCTCACCGGTGGAGGGGGCAGGTCAGCCCCAGCATTTT.

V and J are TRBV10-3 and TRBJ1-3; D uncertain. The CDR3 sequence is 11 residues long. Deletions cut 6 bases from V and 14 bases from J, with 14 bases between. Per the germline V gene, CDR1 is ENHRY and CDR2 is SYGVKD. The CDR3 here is CAISPPPGLYF. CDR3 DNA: TGTGCCATCAGCCCCCCGCCAGGTTTATATTTT.